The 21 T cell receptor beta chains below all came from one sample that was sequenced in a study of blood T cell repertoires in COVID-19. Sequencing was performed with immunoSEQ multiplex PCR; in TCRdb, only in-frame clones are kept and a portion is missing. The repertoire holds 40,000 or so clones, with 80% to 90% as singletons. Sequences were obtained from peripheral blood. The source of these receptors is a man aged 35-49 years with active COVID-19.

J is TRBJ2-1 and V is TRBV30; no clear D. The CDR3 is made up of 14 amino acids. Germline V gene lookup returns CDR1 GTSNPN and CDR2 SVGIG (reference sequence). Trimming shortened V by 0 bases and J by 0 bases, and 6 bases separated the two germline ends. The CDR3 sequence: CAWSVGGSYNEQFF. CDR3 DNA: TGTGCCTGGAGTGTTGGCGGCTCCTACAATGAGCAGTTCTTC.

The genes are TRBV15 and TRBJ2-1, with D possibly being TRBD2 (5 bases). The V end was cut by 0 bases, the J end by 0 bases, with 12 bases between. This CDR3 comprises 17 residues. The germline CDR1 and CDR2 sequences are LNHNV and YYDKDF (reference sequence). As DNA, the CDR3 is TGTGCCACCAGCAGAGATCGAGGGTCACCCTCCTACAATGAGCAGTTCTTC. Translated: CATSRDRGSPSYNEQFF.

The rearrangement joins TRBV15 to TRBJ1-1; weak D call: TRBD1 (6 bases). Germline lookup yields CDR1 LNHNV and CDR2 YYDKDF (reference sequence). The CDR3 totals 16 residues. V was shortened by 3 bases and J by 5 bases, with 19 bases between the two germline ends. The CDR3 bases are TGTGCCACCAGCAGCTCGAAAGGGGGGGGCGGAACTGAAGCTTTCTTT. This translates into CATSSSKGGGGTEAFF.

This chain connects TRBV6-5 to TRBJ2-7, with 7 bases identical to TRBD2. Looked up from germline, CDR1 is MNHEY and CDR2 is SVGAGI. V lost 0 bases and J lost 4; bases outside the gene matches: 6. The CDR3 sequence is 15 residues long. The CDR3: CASSYSGEGGYEQYF. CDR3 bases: TGTGCCAGCAGTTACTCAGGGGAGGGAGGGTACGAGCAGTACTTC.

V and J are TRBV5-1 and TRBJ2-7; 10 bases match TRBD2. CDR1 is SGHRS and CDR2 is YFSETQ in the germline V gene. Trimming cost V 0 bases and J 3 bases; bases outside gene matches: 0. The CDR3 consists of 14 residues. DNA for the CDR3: TGCGCCAGCAGCTTGGGGACTAGCGGCTACGAGCAGTACTTC. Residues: CASSLGTSGYEQYF. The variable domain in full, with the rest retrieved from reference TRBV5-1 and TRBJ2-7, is KAGVTQTPRYLIKTRGQQVTLSCSPISGHRSVSWYQQTPGQGLQFLFEYFSETQRNKGNFPGRFSGRQFSNSRSEMNVSTLELGDSALYLCASSLGTSGYEQYFGPGTRLTVT.

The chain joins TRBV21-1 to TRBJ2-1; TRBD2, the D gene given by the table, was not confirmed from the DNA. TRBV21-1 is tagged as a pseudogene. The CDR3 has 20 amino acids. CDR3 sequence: CASSKYGTSGRAGAIGEQFF. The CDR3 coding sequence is TGTGCCAGCAGCAAATACGGGACTAGCGGGAGGGCCGGGGCGATTGGTGAGCAGTTCTTC.

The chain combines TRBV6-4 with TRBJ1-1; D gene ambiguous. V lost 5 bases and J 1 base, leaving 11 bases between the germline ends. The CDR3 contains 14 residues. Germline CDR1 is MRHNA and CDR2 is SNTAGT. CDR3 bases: TGTGCCAGCAGTCCCCGGCTAGGGAACACTGAAGCTTTCTTT. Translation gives CASSPRLGNTEAFF.

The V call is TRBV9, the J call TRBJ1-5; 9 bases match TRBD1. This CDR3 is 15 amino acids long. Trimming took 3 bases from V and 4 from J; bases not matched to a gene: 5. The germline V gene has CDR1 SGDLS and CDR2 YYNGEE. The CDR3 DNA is TGTGCCAGCAGCGCCTGGGACAGGGCAAATCAGCCCCAGCATTTT. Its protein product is CASSAWDRANQPQHF.

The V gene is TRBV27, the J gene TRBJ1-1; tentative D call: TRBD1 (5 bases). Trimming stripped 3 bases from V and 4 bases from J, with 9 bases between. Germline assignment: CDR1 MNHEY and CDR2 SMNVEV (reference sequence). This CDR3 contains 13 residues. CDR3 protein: CASSFSGFTEAFF. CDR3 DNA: TGTGCCAGCAGTTTCTCAGGGTTCACTGAAGCTTTCTTT.

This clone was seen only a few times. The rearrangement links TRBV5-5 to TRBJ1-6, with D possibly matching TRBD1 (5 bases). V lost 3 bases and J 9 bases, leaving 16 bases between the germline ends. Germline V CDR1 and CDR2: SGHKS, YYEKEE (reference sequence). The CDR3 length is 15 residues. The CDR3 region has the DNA TGTGCCAGCAGCTCCCGCAGGGAAGCCCCTTCACCCCTCCACTTT. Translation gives CASSSRREAPSPLHF.

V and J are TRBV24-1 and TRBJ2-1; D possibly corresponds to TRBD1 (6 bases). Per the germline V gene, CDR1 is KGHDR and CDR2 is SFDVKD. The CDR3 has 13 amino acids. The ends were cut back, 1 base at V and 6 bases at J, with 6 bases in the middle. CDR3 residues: CATSDLQGNEQFF. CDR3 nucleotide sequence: TGTGCCACCAGTGATTTACAGGGCAATGAGCAGTTCTTC.

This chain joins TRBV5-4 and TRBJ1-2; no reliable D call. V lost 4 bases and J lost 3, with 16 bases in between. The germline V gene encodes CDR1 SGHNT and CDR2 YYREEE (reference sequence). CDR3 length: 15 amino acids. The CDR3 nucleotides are TGTGCCAGCAGCAGACCCACCATCGCGGACTATGGCTACACCTTC. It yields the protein CASSRPTIADYGYTF.

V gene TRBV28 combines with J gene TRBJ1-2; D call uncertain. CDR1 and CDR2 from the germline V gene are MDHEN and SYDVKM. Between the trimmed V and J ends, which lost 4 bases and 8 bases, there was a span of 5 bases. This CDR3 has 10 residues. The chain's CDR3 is CASSSRGYTF. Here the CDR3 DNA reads TGTGCCAGCAGTTCGAGGGGCTACACCTTC.

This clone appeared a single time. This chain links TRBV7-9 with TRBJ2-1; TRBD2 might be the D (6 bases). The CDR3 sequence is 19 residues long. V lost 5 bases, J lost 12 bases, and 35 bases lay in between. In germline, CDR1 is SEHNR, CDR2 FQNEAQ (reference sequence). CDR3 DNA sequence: TGTGCCAGCAGCCCACGGGGAAGGAGTGGATTTGGACTACGTAATTGGCAGTTCTTC. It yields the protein CASSPRGRSGFGLRNWQFF.

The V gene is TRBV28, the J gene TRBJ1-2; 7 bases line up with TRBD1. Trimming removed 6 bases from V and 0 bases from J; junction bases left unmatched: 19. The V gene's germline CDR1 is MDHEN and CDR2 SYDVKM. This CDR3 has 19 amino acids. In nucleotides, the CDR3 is TGTGCCAGCAGGGACACCGCCCTACAGGGGCCACTCTCTAACTATGGCTACACCTTC. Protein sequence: CASRDTALQGPLSNYGYTF.

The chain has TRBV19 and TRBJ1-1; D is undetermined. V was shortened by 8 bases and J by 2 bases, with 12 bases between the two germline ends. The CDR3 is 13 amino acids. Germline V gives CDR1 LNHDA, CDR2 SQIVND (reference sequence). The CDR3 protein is CASALGRNTEAFF. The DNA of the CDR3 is TGTGCCAGTGCCCTAGGGAGAAACACTGAAGCTTTCTTT.

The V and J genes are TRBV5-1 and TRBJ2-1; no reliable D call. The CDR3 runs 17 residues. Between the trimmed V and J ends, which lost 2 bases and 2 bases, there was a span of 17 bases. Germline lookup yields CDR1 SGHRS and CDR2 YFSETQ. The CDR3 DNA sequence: TGCGCCAGCAGCTTTAACCGAGTCGAGGTGCCCTACAATGAGCAGTTCTTC. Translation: CASSFNRVEVPYNEQFF.

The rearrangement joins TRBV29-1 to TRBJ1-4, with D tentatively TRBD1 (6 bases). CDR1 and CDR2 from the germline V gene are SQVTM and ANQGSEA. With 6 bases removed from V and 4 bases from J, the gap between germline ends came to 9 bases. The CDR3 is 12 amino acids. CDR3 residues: CSVGQINEKLFF. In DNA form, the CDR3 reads TGCAGCGTCGGACAGATTAATGAAAAACTGTTTTTT.

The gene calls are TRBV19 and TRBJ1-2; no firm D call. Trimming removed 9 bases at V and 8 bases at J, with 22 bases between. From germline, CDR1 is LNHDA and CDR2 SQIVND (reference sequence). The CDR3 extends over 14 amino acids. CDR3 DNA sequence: TGTGCCAGCCACCCCCGGACGGGCGGGATCGGCTACACCTTC. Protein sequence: CASHPRTGGIGYTF.

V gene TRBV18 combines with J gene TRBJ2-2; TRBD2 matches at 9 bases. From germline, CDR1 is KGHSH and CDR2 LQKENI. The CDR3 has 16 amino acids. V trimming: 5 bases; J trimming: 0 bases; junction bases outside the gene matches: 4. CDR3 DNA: TGTGCCAGCTCAGTTAGCGGGAGAACGAACACCGGGGAGCTGTTTTTT. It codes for CASSVSGRTNTGELFF.

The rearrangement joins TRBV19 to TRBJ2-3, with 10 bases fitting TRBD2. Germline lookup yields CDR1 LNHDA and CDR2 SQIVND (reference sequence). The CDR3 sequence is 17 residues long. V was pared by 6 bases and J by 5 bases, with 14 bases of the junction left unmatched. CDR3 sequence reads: CASSSASGRGGKDTQYF. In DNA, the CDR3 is TGTGCCAGTAGCAGCGCTAGCGGGAGAGGAGGAAAAGATACGCAGTATTTT. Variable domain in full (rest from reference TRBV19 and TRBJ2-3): DGGITQSPKYLFRKEGQNVTLSCEQNLNHDAMYWYRQDPGQGLRLIYYSQIVNDFQKGDIAEGYSVSREKKESFPLTVTSAQKNPTAFYLCASSSASGRGGKDTQYFGPGTRLTVL.